This T cell receptor beta chain came from a study of T cells in narcolepsy. On the study more broadly: Healthy controls were enrolled alongside patients with narcolepsy type 1 or type 2.

This table comes from immunoSEQ multiplex PCR, and its TCRdb copy is limited to in-frame clones, with some not included. Found here are about 40,000 clones, under 85% of them singletons; the top ten hold 1.5% to 2%. The CDR3 contains 15 residues. V lost 6 bases, J lost 2 bases, and 14 bases lay in between. The germline V gene has CDR1 MNHEY and CDR2 SVGAGI. Study-level points and caveats: Reportedly, autoreactive clonotypes were serially detected in patients' blood but not controls'. Autoreactive HCRT-specific and TRIB2-specific clonotypes were marked in same-patient CSF-versus-blood CD4+ comparisons.

In regard to this clone: The antigen remains unidentified.

Sample: CD45RA- memory CD4+ T cells from PBMCs. The J gene is TRBJ2-1, the V gene TRBV6-5; D is perhaps TRBD2 (6 bases). This clonotype originated in a human donor with narcolepsy. The CDR3 DNA is TGTGCCAGCAGGTCCGGGGCGGGGACCTACAATGAGCAGTTCTTC. It is translated as CASRSGAGTYNEQFF.